One T cell receptor beta chain is described in this entry. Its antigen is not identified. Additional DNA sequences in this sample encode the identical CDR3. The data stem from a study of shared clonotypes between healthy human individuals. Findings of the study overall: Rarefaction curves obtained for sorted subsets showed sequencing incomplete despite large depth.

Method: immunoSEQ multiplex PCR; TCRdb's copy keeps in-frame clones and lacks some. The data show 1,500,000 or so clones, roughly 98.5% seen once. Germline CDR1 reads LNHDA; CDR2 reads SQIVND (reference sequence). V lost 3 bases, J lost 3 bases, and 15 bases lay in between. This CDR3 is built from 16 residues. The chain combines TRBV19 with TRBJ1-5; unclear D gene. Material for sequencing was naive CD4+ T cells sorted from blood. The subset is: CD45RA+ positively selected. The clonotype comes from a man under 40 in good health. Here the CDR3 DNA reads TGTGCCAGTAGTATTCGGCAAGGGCGGTTCAATCAGCCCCAGCATTTT. Amino acids: CASSIRQGRFNQPQHF.